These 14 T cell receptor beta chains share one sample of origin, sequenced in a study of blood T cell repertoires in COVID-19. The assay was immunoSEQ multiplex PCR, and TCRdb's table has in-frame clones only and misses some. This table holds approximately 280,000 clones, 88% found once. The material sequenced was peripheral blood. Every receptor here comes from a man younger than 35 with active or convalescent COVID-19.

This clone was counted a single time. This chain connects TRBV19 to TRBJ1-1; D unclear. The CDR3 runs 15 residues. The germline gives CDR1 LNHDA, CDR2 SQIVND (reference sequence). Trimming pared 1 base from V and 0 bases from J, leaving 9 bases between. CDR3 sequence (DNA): TGTGCCAGTAGTATAGTGGGAGAGATGAACACTGAAGCTTTCTTT. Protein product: CASSIVGEMNTEAFF.

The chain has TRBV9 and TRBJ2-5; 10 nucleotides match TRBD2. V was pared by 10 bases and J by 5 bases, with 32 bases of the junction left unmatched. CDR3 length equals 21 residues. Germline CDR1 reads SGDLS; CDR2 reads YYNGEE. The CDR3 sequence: CAGGDDRTWKTSGSTVETQYF. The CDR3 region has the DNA TGTGCCGGTGGGGATGACCGGACTTGGAAGACTAGCGGGTCGACGGTTGAGACCCAGTACTTC.

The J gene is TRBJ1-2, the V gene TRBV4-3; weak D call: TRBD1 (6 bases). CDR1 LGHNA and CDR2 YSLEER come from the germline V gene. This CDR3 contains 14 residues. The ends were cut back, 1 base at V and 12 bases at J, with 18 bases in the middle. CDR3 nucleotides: TGCGCCAGCAGCCAAGGCATTGGACAGCGTGTAGACACCTTC. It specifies CASSQGIGQRVDTF.

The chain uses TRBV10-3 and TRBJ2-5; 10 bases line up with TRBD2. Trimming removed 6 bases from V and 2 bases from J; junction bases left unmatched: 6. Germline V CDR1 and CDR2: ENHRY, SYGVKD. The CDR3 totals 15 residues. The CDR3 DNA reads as TGTGCCATCAGGGCTAGCGGGGGTCAACAAGAGACCCAGTACTTC. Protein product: CAIRASGGQQETQYF.

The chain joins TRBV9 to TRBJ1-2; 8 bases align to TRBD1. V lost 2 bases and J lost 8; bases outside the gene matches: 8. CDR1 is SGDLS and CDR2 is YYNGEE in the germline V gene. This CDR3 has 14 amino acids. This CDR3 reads CASSVSGGAGGYTF. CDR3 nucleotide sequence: TGTGCCAGCAGCGTTTCAGGGGGCGCTGGGGGCTACACCTTC.

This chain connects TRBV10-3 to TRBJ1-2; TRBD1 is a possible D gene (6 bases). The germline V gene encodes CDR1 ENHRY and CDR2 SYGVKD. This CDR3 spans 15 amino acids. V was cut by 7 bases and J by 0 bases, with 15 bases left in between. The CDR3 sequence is CAITQGTSANYGYTF. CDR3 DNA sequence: TGTGCCATCACCCAGGGGACGTCCGCTAACTATGGCTACACCTTC.

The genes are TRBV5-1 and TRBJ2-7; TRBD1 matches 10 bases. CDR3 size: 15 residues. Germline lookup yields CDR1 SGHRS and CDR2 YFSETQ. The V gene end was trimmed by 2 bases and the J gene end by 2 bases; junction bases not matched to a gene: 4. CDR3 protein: CASSFGQGEPYEQYF. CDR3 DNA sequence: TGCGCCAGCAGCTTCGGACAGGGGGAACCCTACGAGCAGTACTTC.

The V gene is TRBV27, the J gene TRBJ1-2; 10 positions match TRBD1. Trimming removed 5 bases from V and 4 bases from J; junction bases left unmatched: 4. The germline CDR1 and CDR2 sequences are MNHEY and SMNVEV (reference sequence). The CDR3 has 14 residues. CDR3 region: CASSDGQGVYGYTF. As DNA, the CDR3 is TGTGCCAGCAGTGATGGACAGGGGGTCTATGGCTACACCTTC.

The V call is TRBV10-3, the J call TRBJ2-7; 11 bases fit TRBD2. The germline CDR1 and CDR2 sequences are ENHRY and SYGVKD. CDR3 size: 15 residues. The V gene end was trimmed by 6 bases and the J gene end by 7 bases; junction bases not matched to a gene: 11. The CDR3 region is CAISPSGLAGGEQYF. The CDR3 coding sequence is TGTGCCATCAGCCCCTCCGGGCTAGCGGGGGGTGAGCAGTACTTC.

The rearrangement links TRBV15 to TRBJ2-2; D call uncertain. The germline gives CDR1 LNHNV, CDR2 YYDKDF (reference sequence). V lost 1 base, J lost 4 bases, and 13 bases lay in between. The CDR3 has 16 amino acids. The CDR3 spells CATSRVGLMGTGELFF. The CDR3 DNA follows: TGTGCCACCAGCAGAGTGGGCCTAATGGGCACCGGGGAGCTGTTTTTT.

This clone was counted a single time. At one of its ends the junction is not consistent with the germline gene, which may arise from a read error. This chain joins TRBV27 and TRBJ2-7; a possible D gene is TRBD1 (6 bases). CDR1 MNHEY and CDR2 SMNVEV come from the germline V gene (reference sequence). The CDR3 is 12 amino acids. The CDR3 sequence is CASSLIFGQLRF. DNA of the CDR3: TGTGCCAGCAGTTTAATTTTCGGACAGTTACGCTTC.

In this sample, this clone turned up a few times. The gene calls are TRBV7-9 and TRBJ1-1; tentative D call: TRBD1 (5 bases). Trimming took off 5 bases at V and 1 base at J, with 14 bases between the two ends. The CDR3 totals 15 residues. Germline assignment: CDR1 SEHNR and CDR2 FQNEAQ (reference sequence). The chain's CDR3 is CASSRLDTRNTEAFF. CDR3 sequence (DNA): TGTGCCAGCAGCCGATTGGACACCCGGAACACTGAAGCTTTCTTT. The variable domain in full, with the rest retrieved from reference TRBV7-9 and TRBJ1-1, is DTGVSQNPRHKITKRGQNVTFRCDPISEHNRLYWYRQTLGQGPEFLTYFQNEAQLEKSRLLSDRFSAERPKGSFSTLEIQRTEQGDSAMYLCASSRLDTRNTEAFFGQGTRLTVV.

The CDR3 region is CASSPGQTNQPQHF. The CDR3 coding sequence is TGTGCCAGCAGCCCCGGACAGACCAATCAGCCCCAGCATTTT. The genes are TRBV7-2 and TRBJ1-5, with a weak D call TRBD1 (6 bases). The CDR3 covers 14 residues. The V gene's germline CDR1 is SGHTA and CDR2 FQGNSA. Trimming removed 5 bases at V and 3 bases at J, with 11 bases between.

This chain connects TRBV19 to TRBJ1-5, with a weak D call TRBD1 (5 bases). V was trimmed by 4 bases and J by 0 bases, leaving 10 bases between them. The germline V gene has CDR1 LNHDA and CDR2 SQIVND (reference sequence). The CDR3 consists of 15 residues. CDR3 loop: CASSTQVYSNQPQHF. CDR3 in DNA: TGTGCCAGTAGTACACAGGTTTATAGCAATCAGCCCCAGCATTTT.